This T cell receptor beta chain was sequenced during a study of technical replicates of blood from several donors. CDR1 is SGHTA and CDR2 is FQGNSA in the germline V gene. V dropped 8 bases and J dropped 3; count of bases not matched to a gene: 1. This CDR3 region has 11 residues. Data came from immunoSEQ multiplex PCR; TCRdb stores just in-frame clones and leaves some out. The sample lists about 80,000 clones, 93% occurring once. The chain is built from TRBV7-2 and TRBJ2-7; 7 bases match TRBD1. This sequence was found in a human donor in good health. Sequencing was performed on T cells isolated from PBMCs. The CDR3 reads CASWDSYEQYF. CDR3 bases: TGTGCCAGCTGGGACAGCTACGAGCAGTACTTC.